One and the same sample provided the 21 T cell receptor beta chains below, sequenced in a study of cytomegalovirus exposure and HLA in healthy donors (dated by TCRdb to the late 2010s). Receptors were amplified or captured by the immunoSEQ multiplex PCR assay. For the multiplex PCR, a mixture combining 60 forward primers for TCR Vbeta segments and 13 reverse primers for TCR Jbeta segments was used. Not all clones reach the TCRdb copy of this immuneACCESS table, which keeps in-frame sequences only. Checked studies attribute under half of the gap to unresolved V genes and leave the rest unexplained. The sample table holds a few hundred thousand clones, of which roughly four fifths were seen once. The ten largest make up more than 0.5% of the sample. Sequencing was done on a sample of PBMCs. These receptors were obtained from a woman between 35 and 50 years old in good health and CMV-seronegative.

This clone was seen only a few times. The chain recombines TRBV4-3 with TRBJ1-3; D gene ambiguous. Trimming pared 1 base from V and 0 bases from J, leaving 7 bases between. The CDR3 runs to 15 residues. Germline CDR1 LGHNA, CDR2 YSLEER. The CDR3 DNA sequence: TGCGCCAGCAGCCAAGTTAGGAGCTCTGGAAACACCATATATTTT. Translation gives CASSQVRSSGNTIYF.

This chain connects TRBV29-1 to TRBJ1-3; TRBD1 is a possible D gene (6 bases). V was clipped by 4 bases and J by 8 bases, with 18 bases between them. The CDR3 spans 14 residues. Looked up from germline, CDR1 is SQVTM and CDR2 is ANQGSEA. The CDR3 sequence is CSVARTGSGDTIYF. Written as DNA, the CDR3 is TGCAGCGTTGCCAGAACAGGCTCAGGGGACACCATATATTTT.

The V gene is TRBV18, the J gene TRBJ2-7; tentative D call: TRBD2 (7 bases). Germline V CDR1 and CDR2: KGHSH, LQKENI. V dropped 3 bases and J dropped 6 bases, with 9 bases sitting between them. The CDR3 is made up of 12 amino acids. The CDR3, as DNA: TGTGCCAGCTCACCGAGGGGGGGCGAGCAGTACTTC. Translated: CASSPRGGEQYF.

The chain has TRBV29-1 and TRBJ2-5; 7 positions match TRBD2. The CDR3 is 14 residues long. V was pared by 6 bases and J by 5 bases, with 12 bases of the junction left unmatched. Germline V gives CDR1 SQVTM, CDR2 ANQGSEA. The CDR3 spells CSVMGRARRETQYF. DNA of the CDR3: TGCAGCGTGATGGGGAGGGCTCGGAGGGAGACCCAGTACTTC.

V usage is TRBV5-6 and J usage is TRBJ1-2; D call uncertain. The CDR3 covers 13 residues. With 2 bases removed from V and 6 bases from J, the gap between germline ends came to 11 bases. Germline CDR1 SGHDT, CDR2 YYEEEE. The CDR3, as DNA: TGTGCCAGCAGCTTCCCCGGGTTCCATGGCTACACCTTC. This sequence encodes CASSFPGFHGYTF.

This chain links TRBV5-1 with TRBJ2-3; maybe TRBD2 (5 bases). Germline V gene sequence: CDR1 SGHRS, CDR2 YFSETQ. The CDR3 sequence is 14 residues long. With 0 bases removed from V and 6 bases from J, the gap between germline ends came to 11 bases. The CDR3 DNA reads TGCGCCAGCAGCTTGGACGGGGATGGGGATACGCAGTATTTT. It translates to CASSLDGDGDTQYF.

The chain recombines TRBV7-9 with TRBJ1-4; D is undetermined. Trimming took off 1 base at V and 4 bases at J, with 13 bases between the two ends. The CDR3 spans 16 residues. In germline, CDR1 is SEHNR, CDR2 FQNEAQ (reference sequence). The CDR3 protein is CASSLEGGGINEKLFF. In DNA, the CDR3 is TGTGCCAGCAGCTTAGAGGGAGGAGGTATTAATGAAAAACTGTTTTTT.

V gene TRBV6-5 combines with J gene TRBJ1-1; D perhaps matches TRBD1 (5 bases). The CDR3 spans 15 residues. The V gene's germline CDR1 is MNHEY and CDR2 SVGAGI. Trimming removed 4 bases at V and 0 bases at J, with 12 bases between. The CDR3 sequence: CASSSDSYMNTEAFF. The CDR3 DNA reads TGTGCCAGCAGTTCCGACAGTTATATGAACACTGAAGCTTTCTTT.

The chain links TRBV7-9 to TRBJ1-5; D perhaps matches TRBD1 (5 bases). The CDR3 sequence is 13 residues long. The germline V and J ends were trimmed by 6 bases and 4 bases, with 10 bases remaining between them. Germline CDR1 and CDR2: SEHNR and FQNEAQ (reference sequence). The CDR3 loop reads CASSAGGNQPQHF. The CDR3 DNA is TGTGCCAGCAGTGCCGGGGGGAATCAGCCCCAGCATTTT.

The rearrangement links TRBV28 to TRBJ2-3; a weak D match, TRBD2 (5 bases). This CDR3 has 14 residues. Germline V gene data show CDR1 as MDHEN and CDR2 as SYDVKM. V shed 6 bases and J shed 4 bases, with 14 bases lying between them. The CDR3 sequence: CASRRGNLPDTQYF. The CDR3 nucleotides are TGTGCCAGCAGGAGAGGGAACCTCCCAGATACGCAGTATTTT.

This chain links TRBV15 with TRBJ1-1; no reliable D call. Between the trimmed V and J ends, which lost 1 base and 3 bases, there was a span of 6 bases. Per the germline V gene, CDR1 is LNHNV and CDR2 is YYDKDF (reference sequence). This CDR3 is built from 13 residues. CDR3 region: CATSRGGDTEAFF. CDR3 coding DNA: TGTGCCACCAGCAGAGGAGGAGACACTGAAGCTTTCTTT.

The gene calls are TRBV6-5 and TRBJ2-7, with 15 bases aligning to TRBD2. The J segment lost 6 bases and the V segment lost 4 bases, leaving 4 bases of the junction unmatched. In germline, CDR1 is MNHEY, CDR2 SVGAGI. The CDR3 sequence is 15 residues long. CDR3: CASSWTSGGAGEQYF. CDR3 in DNA: TGTGCCAGCAGTTGGACTAGCGGGGGGGCGGGCGAGCAGTACTTC.

The V and J genes are TRBV5-4 and TRBJ2-3, with TRBD1 as a possible D gene (7 bases). Trimming pared 0 bases from V and 5 bases from J, leaving 10 bases between. This CDR3 is built from 14 residues. The germline gives CDR1 SGHNT, CDR2 YYREEE (reference sequence). Here the CDR3 reads CASSLGQGGDTQYF. The CDR3 DNA follows: TGTGCCAGCAGCTTGGGGCAGGGGGGAGATACGCAGTATTTT.

This chain links TRBV5-1 with TRBJ2-5; TRBD2 matches 8 bases. Trimming took 1 base from V and 1 from J; bases not matched to a gene: 6. Germline V CDR1 and CDR2: SGHRS, YFSETQ. This CDR3 spans 16 amino acids. CDR3 residues: CASSLFGTSSQETQYF. DNA for the CDR3: TGCGCCAGCAGCTTGTTTGGGACTAGTAGCCAAGAGACCCAGTACTTC.

V gene TRBV2 combines with J gene TRBJ1-5, with D tentatively TRBD1 (6 bases). The CDR3 runs 17 residues. Germline V gene data show CDR1 as SNHLY and CDR2 as FYNNEI. The germline V and J ends were trimmed by 6 bases and 0 bases, with 18 bases remaining between them. DNA for the CDR3: TGTGCCAGCAGGCTCGCATCGGCAGGGGATAGCAATCAGCCCCAGCATTTT. This encodes CASRLASAGDSNQPQHF.

The sample holds one count of this clone. V and J are TRBV5-4 and TRBJ2-5, with 7 bases aligning to TRBD2. The CDR3 runs to 16 residues. Germline CDR1 and CDR2: SGHNT and YYREEE (reference sequence). Trimming took 0 bases from V and 5 from J; bases not matched to a gene: 10. The CDR3 protein is CASSLAGAGLGETQYF. The CDR3 coding sequence is TGTGCCAGCAGCTTGGCCGGAGCGGGGTTGGGCGAGACCCAGTACTTC.

The chain recombines TRBV7-8 with TRBJ1-6; the D gene is possibly TRBD1 (6 bases). The CDR3 consists of 14 residues. V dropped 4 bases and J dropped 10 bases, with 14 bases sitting between them. Germline V lookup: CDR1 SGHVS, CDR2 FQNEAQ. In DNA form, the CDR3 reads TGTGCCAGCAGCTACAGGGTTGAAGGATCACCCCTCCACTTT. Its translation: CASSYRVEGSPLHF.

J is TRBJ1-6 and V is TRBV7-3; no firm D call. Germline V gene sequence: CDR1 SGHTA, CDR2 FQGTGA. The CDR3 is 13 residues long. Between the trimmed V and J ends, which lost 5 bases and 10 bases, there was a span of 12 bases. CDR3: CASSPDLGSPLHF. The CDR3 coding sequence is TGTGCCAGCAGCCCCGACCTCGGGTCACCCCTCCACTTT.

This sequence joins TRBV30 and TRBJ1-2; TRBD1 agrees at 9 bases. The germline V gene encodes CDR1 GTSNPN and CDR2 SVGIG (reference sequence). Trimming at V came to 0 bases and at J to 4 bases, leaving 9 bases not matched to a gene. This CDR3 is 16 amino acids long. The CDR3, as DNA: TGTGCCTGGAGTGTACTGGGGGGACAGGGCACCTATGGCTACACCTTC. The encoded protein is CAWSVLGGQGTYGYTF.

V gene TRBV2 combines with J gene TRBJ1-5, with no clear D. V dropped 0 bases and J dropped 6 bases, with 9 bases sitting between them. The germline V gene has CDR1 SNHLY and CDR2 FYNNEI. The CDR3 covers 14 residues. The CDR3 DNA reads TGTGCCAGCAGTGAAGCGGTAAAGAGTCAGCCCCAGCATTTT. This translates into CASSEAVKSQPQHF.

This clone was found once. The V call is TRBV30, the J call TRBJ1-6; 7 nucleotides match TRBD1. The CDR3 consists of 13 residues. Germline CDR1 is GTSNPN and CDR2 is SVGIG (reference sequence). J lost 7 bases, V lost 6 bases, and 6 bases had no gene match. The CDR3 loop is CACRGQENSPLHF. The CDR3 coding sequence is TGTGCCTGTAGAGGACAGGAGAATTCACCCCTCCACTTT.